These 27 T cell receptor beta chains originate from one sample sequenced in a study of blood T cell repertoires in COVID-19. Profiled with immunoSEQ multiplex PCR; TCRdb holds only in-frame clones, not every one. The data hold about 210,000 clones, with 75% to 90% observed a single time. The sequencing input was peripheral blood. Receptors were obtained from a man aged 55 to 70 with acute or convalescent COVID-19.

The chain combines TRBV6-5 with TRBJ1-2, with 7 bases aligning to TRBD1. V lost 0 bases to trimming and J lost 5 bases; unmatched junction nucleotides: 6. The CDR3 is 15 residues long. CDR1 MNHEY and CDR2 SVGAGI come from the germline V gene. The chain's CDR3 is CASSYSGQVAYGYTF. The CDR3 DNA sequence: TGTGCCAGCAGTTACTCTGGACAGGTTGCATATGGCTACACCTTC.

The chain is built from TRBV4-1 and TRBJ2-6; 13 nucleotides align to TRBD2. CDR3 length equals 20 residues. V gave up 3 bases and J gave up 0 bases; unmatched junction bases: 8. Germline V gene sequence: CDR1 MGHRA, CDR2 YSYEKL. The DNA for the CDR3 is TGCGCCAGCAGCCACCGTGGGACTAGCGGGGTCTCCTCTGGGGCCAACGTCCTGACTTTC. Amino acid sequence: CASSHRGTSGVSSGANVLTF.

The rearrangement joins TRBV4-2 to TRBJ1-2; perhaps TRBD1 as D (5 bases). The CDR3 covers 16 residues. Between the trimmed V and J ends, which lost 0 bases and 4 bases, there was a span of 15 bases. Germline loops: CDR1 LGHNA, CDR2 YNFKEQ. The DNA for the CDR3 is TGTGCCAGCAGCCAAGAGGGGCCTATTAACCTCTATGGCTACACCTTC. Its translation is CASSQEGPINLYGYTF.

This chain connects TRBV4-1 to TRBJ1-1, with 7 positions matching TRBD1. CDR1 MGHRA and CDR2 YSYEKL come from the germline V gene. Unmatched junction bases numbered 9, after V lost 0 bases and J lost 5 bases. The CDR3 consists of 16 residues. CDR3 residues: CASSQESRQGGTEAFF. CDR3 DNA sequence: TGCGCCAGCAGCCAAGAGTCTCGACAGGGTGGGACTGAAGCTTTCTTT.

The rearrangement uses TRBV6-5 and TRBJ2-7, with D possibly matching TRBD1 (5 bases). This CDR3 comprises 12 residues. The ends were cut back, 11 bases at V and 4 bases at J, with 15 bases in the middle. Germline assignment: CDR1 MNHEY and CDR2 SVGAGI. The CDR3 sequence is CAAGRGFYEQYF. The CDR3 DNA is TGTGCCGCTGGAAGGGGATTTTACGAGCAGTACTTC.

The V gene is TRBV5-1, the J gene TRBJ1-2; 9 nucleotides align to TRBD1. Germline assignment: CDR1 SGHRS and CDR2 YFSETQ. The trim removed 0 bases at V and 6 bases at J, leaving 9 bases unmatched. The CDR3 totals 16 residues. The CDR3 coding sequence is TGCGCCAGCAGCTTGGGGTCATTAAGGACAGGGGATGGCTACACCTTC. This sequence encodes CASSLGSLRTGDGYTF.

The V call is TRBV6-5, the J call TRBJ2-7; 7 bases fit TRBD2. Germline V gene data show CDR1 as MNHEY and CDR2 as SVGAGI. The CDR3 is 12 amino acids. Trimming removed 8 bases from V and 6 bases from J; junction bases left unmatched: 7. CDR3 protein: CASGAGRAEQYF. In DNA, the CDR3 is TGTGCCAGCGGAGCTGGGAGGGCCGAGCAGTACTTC.

The chain uses TRBV6-4 and TRBJ2-3; the D gene is possibly TRBD2 (6 bases). Trimming pared 4 bases from V and 2 bases from J, leaving 19 bases between. Germline CDR1 reads MRHNA; CDR2 reads SNTAGT. The CDR3 totals 17 residues. The CDR3 DNA reads TGTGCCAGCAGTGCGGGACGAGGGGCGGGGACCACAGATACGCAGTATTTT. It is translated as CASSAGRGAGTTDTQYF.

This chain links TRBV7-9 with TRBJ2-1, with D perhaps matching TRBD2 (7 bases). The CDR3 covers 15 residues. From germline, CDR1 is SEHNR and CDR2 FQNEAQ (reference sequence). V was clipped by 2 bases and J by 7 bases, with 15 bases between them. The CDR3 reads CASSLRGAGYNEQFF. The CDR3 DNA follows: TGTGCCAGCAGCTTACGGGGGGCTGGCTATAATGAGCAGTTCTTC.

This chain links TRBV5-8 with TRBJ1-1; 7 bases are shared with TRBD1. The germline V gene has CDR1 SGHTS and CDR2 YDEGEE. With V trimmed by 3 bases and J by 0 bases, 8 bases remained unmatched. The CDR3 contains 16 residues. CDR3 sequence (DNA): TGTGCCAGCAGCTGGCAAACAGGGGTGATGAACACTGAAGCTTTCTTT. Its translation: CASSWQTGVMNTEAFF.

The sample holds a few counts of this clone. This sequence joins TRBV11-2 and TRBJ2-2, with TRBD1 as a possible D gene (6 bases). In germline, CDR1 is SGHAT, CDR2 FQNNGV. The length of the CDR3 is 14 residues. V lost 1 base to trimming and J lost 5 bases, with 8 bases between them. For the CDR3, the DNA is TGTGCCAGCAGCTTAGTACAGGGAACCGGGGAGCTGTTTTTT. Amino acids: CASSLVQGTGELFF.

As DNA, the CDR3 is TGTGCCAGCAGTGAAGGAGGGAGAACTAACTATGGCTACACCTTC. Translated: CASSEGGRTNYGYTF. The rearrangement uses TRBV2 and TRBJ1-2, with unresolved D. CDR1 and CDR2 (germline): SNHLY, FYNNEI. Between the trimmed V and J ends, which lost 1 base and 0 bases, there was a span of 9 bases. This CDR3 comprises 15 residues.

A few counts support this clone. The CDR3 region has the DNA TGTGCCATCAGTGACCTCGCTGGGGGGGGCTCTGGAAACACCATATATTTT. Its translation is CAISDLAGGGSGNTIYF. V and J are TRBV10-3 and TRBJ1-3; D perhaps matches TRBD1 (5 bases). This CDR3 has 17 residues. The V and J ends lost 3 bases and 0 bases respectively, with 15 bases between them. Germline-derived CDR1 and CDR2 are ENHRY and SYGVKD.

V is TRBV6-5 and J is TRBJ1-2; TRBD1 is a possible D gene (6 bases). The CDR3 covers 11 residues. Germline CDR1 reads MNHEY; CDR2 reads SVGAGI. The V gene lost 9 bases and the J gene lost 5 bases, with 10 bases spanning the gap. The CDR3 nucleotides are TGTGCCAGTTCGGACAGTTATGGCTACACCTTC. It yields the protein CASSDSYGYTF.

The chain combines TRBV4-3 with TRBJ1-6, with 7 bases fitting TRBD1. Looked up from germline, CDR1 is LGHNA and CDR2 is YSLEER. Losses at the gene ends were 4 bases for V and 8 bases for J; bases not matched to a gene: 8. CDR3 size: 15 residues. CDR3 DNA sequence: TGCGCCAGCAGCCCGAACCGGGACAGTCATTCACCCCTCCACTTT. Translating gives CASSPNRDSHSPLHF.

In its sample, this clone was seen once. V and J are TRBV24-1 and TRBJ2-2; D unresolved. Trimming pared 2 bases from V and 4 bases from J, leaving 10 bases between. The CDR3 sequence is 15 residues long. Per germline, CDR1 KGHDR and CDR2 SFDVKD. DNA of the CDR3: TGTGCCACCAGTGATTCCCAACTCGTCACCGGGGAGCTGTTTTTT. It yields the protein CATSDSQLVTGELFF.

The gene calls are TRBV27 and TRBJ1-6; 7 bases map to TRBD1. The CDR3 loop spans 19 amino acids. J lost 1 base, V lost 5 bases, and 14 bases had no gene match. Looked up from germline, CDR1 is MNHEY and CDR2 is SMNVEV (reference sequence). CDR3 sequence: CASSPTGVMGRSYNSPLHF. As DNA, the CDR3 is TGTGCCAGCAGTCCAACAGGGGTAATGGGAAGGTCCTATAATTCACCCCTCCACTTT.

The chain links TRBV2 to TRBJ1-5; TRBD1 matches 7 bases. This CDR3 has 16 amino acids. V lost 5 bases to trimming and J lost 2 bases; unmatched junction nucleotides: 9. CDR1 is SNHLY and CDR2 is FYNNEI in the germline V gene. CDR3 in amino acids: CASSPTPGQRNQPQHF. As DNA, the CDR3 is TGTGCCAGCAGTCCCACTCCGGGACAGCGCAATCAGCCCCAGCATTTT.

This clone was counted once. The CDR3 is CASSAHRGGNQPQHF. CDR3 sequence (DNA): TGTGCCAGCAGCGCCCACCGGGGGGGTAATCAGCCCCAGCATTTT. This chain links TRBV7-9 with TRBJ1-5; weak D call: TRBD1 (5 bases). The V and J ends lost 5 bases and 4 bases respectively, with 15 bases between them. CDR1 and CDR2 from the germline V gene are SEHNR and FQNEAQ (reference sequence). CDR3 size: 15 residues.

The sample holds one count of this clone. The gene calls are TRBV2 and TRBJ2-2, with D perhaps TRBD1 (6 bases). V was trimmed by 6 bases and J by 6 bases, leaving 8 bases between them. Germline CDR1 SNHLY, CDR2 FYNNEI. This CDR3 has 12 amino acids. The CDR3 is CASSRGAGELFF. CDR3 nucleotide sequence: TGTGCCAGCAGCAGGGGAGCCGGGGAGCTGTTTTTT. The complete variable domain, with remaining parts taken from reference TRBV2 and TRBJ2-2, reads EPEVTQTPSHQVTQMGQEVILRCVPISNHLYFYWYRQILGQKVEFLVSFYNNEISEKSEIFDDQFSVERPDGSNFTLKIRSTKLEDSAMYFCASSRGAGELFFGEGSRLTVL.

CDR3 in amino acids: CASTTDSSYEQYF. The CDR3 bases are TGTGCCAGCACCACCGACAGTTCCTACGAGCAGTACTTC. The V and J genes are TRBV2 and TRBJ2-7; perhaps TRBD1 as D (5 bases). CDR1 is SNHLY and CDR2 is FYNNEI in the germline V gene. Trimming removed 7 bases at V and 1 base at J, with 11 bases between. The CDR3 consists of 13 residues. Looking up the rest from reference TRBV2 and TRBJ2-7 gives the full variable domain: EPEVTQTPSHQVTQMGQEVILRCVPISNHLYFYWYRQILGQKVEFLVSFYNNEISEKSEIFDDQFSVERPDGSNFTLKIRSTKLEDSAMYFCASTTDSSYEQYFGPGTRLTVT.

This sequence joins TRBV18 and TRBJ1-2, with 7 positions matching TRBD1. J gave up 4 bases and V 3 bases, and 2 bases lay outside the gene matches. CDR1 and CDR2 (germline): KGHSH, LQKENI. This CDR3 spans 13 amino acids. The CDR3: CASSPTGSYGYTF. Written as DNA, the CDR3 is TGTGCCAGCTCACCGACAGGGAGCTATGGCTACACCTTC.

The rearrangement links TRBV6-5 to TRBJ2-5; maybe TRBD2 (6 bases). The germline gives CDR1 MNHEY, CDR2 SVGAGI. The CDR3 contains 14 residues. V was trimmed by 6 bases and J by 4 bases, leaving 15 bases between them. In nucleotides, the CDR3 is TGTGCCAGCAGCGTTAACCCCGGGGGAGAGACCCAGTACTTC. This gives the protein CASSVNPGGETQYF.

J is TRBJ2-1 and V is TRBV7-9, with 8 bases lining up with TRBD2. The V gene end was trimmed by 0 bases and the J gene end by 2 bases; junction bases not matched to a gene: 3. This CDR3 is built from 16 residues. The germline CDR1 and CDR2 sequences are SEHNR and FQNEAQ (reference sequence). As DNA, the CDR3 is TGTGCCAGCAGCTTAGCGATTAGCGGGACCTACAATGAGCAGTTCTTC. Its protein is CASSLAISGTYNEQFF.

The J gene is TRBJ2-7, the V gene TRBV25-1; 9 bases line up with TRBD1. Per germline, CDR1 MGHDK and CDR2 SYGVNS. This CDR3 is 16 amino acids long. With V trimmed by 5 bases and J by 1 base, 9 bases remained unmatched. DNA of the CDR3: TGTGCCAGCAGTCCGCAATCCGACAGGGGGTCCTACGAGCAGTACTTC. It translates to CASSPQSDRGSYEQYF.

J is TRBJ2-1 and V is TRBV4-2, with a weak D call TRBD2 (6 bases). This CDR3 spans 15 amino acids. The V and J ends lost 2 bases and 4 bases respectively, with 12 bases between them. CDR1 and CDR2 from the germline V gene are LGHNA and YNFKEQ. Here the CDR3 reads CASSQNLGTYNEQFF. The CDR3 bases are TGTGCCAGCAGCCAAAATCTCGGGACTTACAATGAGCAGTTCTTC.

The rearrangement links TRBV9 to TRBJ1-1; D not resolved. The CDR3 spans 13 residues. CDR1 SGDLS and CDR2 YYNGEE come from the germline V gene. Trimming removed 1 base at V and 1 base at J, with 5 bases between. CDR3 coding DNA: TGTGCCAGCAGCGTAATGGCGAACACTGAAGCTTTCTTT. As protein: CASSVMANTEAFF.